The 20 T cell receptor beta chains presented below share a single source sample, sequenced in a study of T cells in Graves' hyperthyroidism and ophthalmopathy. RNA transcripts yielded amplified TCR beta CDR3 regions. First-round RT-PCR of the TCR CDR3 relied on the HTBI primer set. TCRdb independently ran MiXCR on the multiplex PCR reads; one entry per CDR3 protein. The sample consists of hundreds of thousands of distinct CDR3 sequences, 15% of them appearing once. Sequencing used blood. The receptor set was obtained from a woman in her twenties or thirties with Graves' hyperthyroidism.

This clonotype was seen a single time. The chain recombines TRBV9 with TRBJ2-7, with 9 bases fitting TRBD2. The CDR3 consists of 15 residues. The V and J ends lost 3 bases and 1 base, in that order; junction bases with no gene match: 5. Per the germline V gene, CDR1 is SGDLS and CDR2 is YYNGEE. CDR3 protein: CASSGSGGRSYEQYF. The CDR3 DNA sequence: TGTGCCAGCAGCGGTAGCGGGGGACGGTCCTACGAGCAGTACTTC.

At least ten counts were recorded for this clonotype. V is TRBV24-1 and J is TRBJ1-1; D may be TRBD1 (6 bases). With 10 bases removed from V and 4 bases from J, the gap between germline ends came to 18 bases. CDR3 length: 14 amino acids. Germline CDR1 reads KGHDR; CDR2 reads SFDVKD. Written as DNA, the CDR3 is TGTGCCACAAACCAGGGGATTGGAAGCACTGAAGCTTTCTTT. The encoded protein is CATNQGIGSTEAFF.

V is TRBV27 and J is TRBJ2-1; TRBD2 agrees at 9 bases. Germline loops: CDR1 MNHEY, CDR2 SMNVEV (reference sequence). Trimming removed 8 bases from V and 4 bases from J; junction bases left unmatched: 6. The CDR3 sequence is 14 residues long. In nucleotides, the CDR3 is TGTGCCAGCGGAGCGGGAGGAGGATACAATGAGCAGTTCTTC. Encoded protein: CASGAGGGYNEQFF.

A few counts support this clonotype. This rearrangement joins TRBV10-3 to TRBJ2-7; D is undetermined. V lost 0 bases and J lost 5, with 8 bases in between. Germline V gene lookup returns CDR1 ENHRY and CDR2 SYGVKD. The CDR3 is 13 amino acids. CDR3 bases: TGTGCCATCAGTGAGTCGACGATCCACGAGCAGTACTTC. Encoded protein: CAISESTIHEQYF.

This clonotype has a handful of counts. This chain links TRBV7-8 with TRBJ1-2; 7 nucleotides line up with TRBD1. This CDR3 has 16 amino acids. The germline CDR1 and CDR2 sequences are SGHVS and FQNEAQ. V trimming: 5 bases; J trimming: 11 bases; junction bases outside the gene matches: 20. The CDR3 reads CASSQSGTVQQWGYTF. For the CDR3, the DNA is TGTGCCAGCAGCCAAAGCGGGACAGTCCAGCAGTGGGGGTACACCTTC.

This clonotype has ten or more counts. This chain uses TRBV7-9 with TRBJ2-2; D tentatively fits TRBD1 or TRBD2 (5 bases each). Trimming shortened V by 4 bases and J by 8 bases, and 17 bases separated the two germline ends. The length of the CDR3 is 15 residues. CDR1 is SEHNR and CDR2 is FQNEAQ in the germline V gene (reference sequence). In DNA form, the CDR3 reads TGTGCCAGCAGCTGGGACCCCTCCGCGGGTGGGGAGCTGTTTTTT. Its protein is CASSWDPSAGGELFF.

The CDR3 loop is CASSGLAGDEQFF. CDR3 bases: TGTGCCAGCAGCGGACTAGCGGGCGATGAGCAGTTCTTC. The chain combines TRBV6-1 with TRBJ2-1; 11 positions agree with TRBD2. There are 13 residues in the CDR3. Unmatched junction bases numbered 3, after V lost 6 bases and J lost 8 bases. Germline CDR1 is MNHNS and CDR2 is SASEGT.

This clonotype appeared many times. J is TRBJ1-4 and V is TRBV11-2; no clear D gene. The CDR3 runs to 15 residues. V was trimmed by 1 base and J by 4 bases, leaving 10 bases between them. The V gene's germline CDR1 is SGHAT and CDR2 FQNNGV. The CDR3 bases are TGTGCCAGCAGCTTAGGGGCCCAGCATAATGAAAAACTGTTTTTT. Translation: CASSLGAQHNEKLFF.

This clonotype was counted at least ten times. This sequence joins TRBV20-1 and TRBJ2-7; maybe TRBD2 (6 bases). Germline CDR1 DFQATT, CDR2 SNEGSKA (reference sequence). This CDR3 spans 13 amino acids. V lost 3 bases and J lost 0, with 9 bases in between. This CDR3 reads CSASGRHSYEQYF. Here the CDR3 DNA reads TGCAGTGCTAGCGGGAGACACTCCTACGAGCAGTACTTC.

This clonotype was detected a few times. This chain links TRBV6-1 with TRBJ2-1; D perhaps matches TRBD2 (5 bases). The CDR3 spans 13 residues. V lost 10 bases, J lost 6 bases, and 16 bases lay in between. Per germline, CDR1 MNHNS and CDR2 SASEGT. The CDR3 DNA is TGTGCCATCGCTAGGACTTTTGGCAATGAGCAGTTCTTC. Protein product: CAIARTFGNEQFF.

The rearrangement joins TRBV11-3 to TRBJ2-7; D is possibly TRBD2 (8 bases). The ends were cut back, 4 bases at V and 3 bases at J, with 31 bases in the middle. Germline loops: CDR1 SGHNT, CDR2 YENEEA. This CDR3 comprises 20 residues. In DNA, the CDR3 is TGTGCCAGCAGCTATACTACAGGGGAAGCGGGAGATGGGGCCCTCTACGAGCAGTACTTC. As protein: CASSYTTGEAGDGALYEQYF.

The chain uses TRBV19 and TRBJ2-2; TRBD2 might be the D (6 bases). The CDR3 is 14 amino acids. Trimming took 5 bases from V and 4 from J, leaving 11 bases between them. CDR1 and CDR2 from the germline V gene are LNHDA and SQIVND (reference sequence). The CDR3: CASSASDTTGELFF. DNA of the CDR3: TGTGCCAGTAGTGCTAGCGACACCACCGGGGAGCTGTTTTTT.

The table lists this clonotype with many counts. The V and J genes are TRBV10-3 and TRBJ2-3; TRBD2 agrees at 15 bases. Germline values: CDR1 ENHRY, CDR2 SYGVKD. With 7 bases clipped from V and 4 bases from J, the junction kept 9 bases outside the gene matches. The CDR3 is 17 amino acids. The CDR3 protein is CAITPGLAGGGADTQYF. Here the CDR3 DNA reads TGTGCCATCACCCCGGGACTAGCGGGAGGAGGGGCAGATACGCAGTATTTT.

This clonotype was seen at least ten times. This chain uses TRBV3-1 with TRBJ1-5; possible D gene TRBD1, 5 bases. This CDR3 comprises 14 residues. The germline CDR1 and CDR2 sequences are LGHDT and YNNKEL (reference sequence). V was clipped by 8 bases and J by 3 bases, with 14 bases between them. The CDR3 loop reads CASSGARSNQPQHF. As DNA, the CDR3 is TGTGCCAGCTCCGGGGCACGTTCCAATCAGCCCCAGCATTTT.

This clonotype was counted at least ten times. The chain couples TRBV7-2 to TRBJ2-1; weak D call: TRBD2 (5 bases). V lost 5 bases and J 2 bases, leaving 10 bases between the germline ends. The germline CDR1 and CDR2 sequences are SGHTA and FQGNSA. The CDR3 covers 14 residues. The CDR3 here is CASSPDLTYNEQFF. The DNA for the CDR3 is TGTGCCAGCAGCCCGGACTTGACCTACAATGAGCAGTTCTTC.

This chain connects TRBV20-1 to TRBJ2-5; no reliable D call. Germline-derived CDR1 and CDR2 are DFQATT and SNEGSKA (reference sequence). The CDR3 runs 10 residues. V was trimmed by 3 bases and J by 5 bases, leaving 4 bases between them. The CDR3 nucleotides are TGCAGTGCTAGGGATGAGACCCAGTACTTC. Amino acids: CSARDETQYF.

This clonotype was counted at least ten times. V is TRBV18 and J is TRBJ2-7; tentatively, D is TRBD1 or TRBD2 (5 bases each). This CDR3 comprises 14 residues. The V gene's germline CDR1 is KGHSH and CDR2 LQKENI. V shed 3 bases and J shed 0 bases, with 9 bases lying between them. CDR3 sequence: CASSPGTVSYEQYF. CDR3 DNA sequence: TGTGCCAGCTCACCCGGGACGGTCTCCTACGAGCAGTACTTC.

At least ten counts were recorded for this clonotype. V is TRBV5-1 and J is TRBJ1-1; TRBD1 matches at 8 bases. Germline lookup yields CDR1 SGHRS and CDR2 YFSETQ. Trimming took 2 bases from V and 5 from J; bases not matched to a gene: 8. CDR3 length equals 15 residues. The CDR3 here is CASSFGTGAWTEAFF. CDR3 in DNA: TGCGCCAGCAGCTTCGGGACAGGAGCTTGGACTGAAGCTTTCTTT.

This clonotype was picked up a small number of times. The V and J genes are TRBV29-1 and TRBJ1-4; 8 nucleotides match TRBD1. V gave up 7 bases and J gave up 5 bases; unmatched junction bases: 6. Germline V gene sequence: CDR1 SQVTM, CDR2 ANQGSEA. The CDR3 totals 13 residues. DNA of the CDR3: TGCAGCGGGAGGACAGGGTCGAATGAAAAACTGTTTTTT. It encodes CSGRTGSNEKLFF. The full variable domain, rest sourced from reference TRBV29-1 and TRBJ1-4, is SAVISQKPSRDICQRGTSLTIQCQVDSQVTMMFWYRQQPGQSLTLIATANQGSEATYESGFVIDKFPISRPNLTFSTLTVSNMSPEDSSIYLCSGRTGSNEKLFFGSGTQLSVL.

This clonotype was recorded many times. This chain links TRBV20-1 with TRBJ1-1; D gene uncertain. CDR3 size: 12 residues. V was clipped by 1 base and J by 6 bases, with 9 bases between them. Germline V CDR1 and CDR2: DFQATT, SNEGSKA (reference sequence). The CDR3 loop reads CSARVGDAEAFF. The CDR3, as DNA: TGCAGTGCTAGAGTTGGAGACGCTGAAGCTTTCTTT.